The clone carrying this T cell receptor beta chain showed up just a few times. The data are from a study of cytomegalovirus exposure and HLA in healthy donors. V lost 3 bases and J lost 0, with 9 bases in between. This CDR3 has 15 residues. Germline assignment: CDR1 SGDLS and CDR2 YYNGEE. PCR amplification relied on 60 Vbeta primers (plus 13 Jbeta primers). Profiled with immunoSEQ multiplex PCR; TCRdb holds only in-frame clones, not every one. The table lists 100,000 to 150,000 clones, roughly 66% of them singletons. J is TRBJ1-4 and V is TRBV9; no clear D. This receptor was identified in a man aged 60-69 years in good health and CMV-seropositive. Sequencing used PBMCs. CDR3 sequence (DNA): TGTGCCAGCAGCGCTTACAGTGCAACTAATGAAAAACTGTTTTTT. It specifies CASSAYSATNEKLFF.